This entry concerns a single T cell receptor beta chain. Its antigen is not identified. This specimen comes from a study of liver allograft versus peripheral blood T cells. Turning to the study itself: Transplanted livers and recipients' peripheral blood had their T cell receptor repertoires compared. Study results and limitations: Within liver allografts, T cell receptor repertoires were reportedly different from those in peripheral blood.

One entry per CDR3 protein results from TCRdb running MiXCR on the reads. The sample comprises 700 or so distinct CDR3 sequences, around 38% of which are singletons, and around four fifths rests with the top ten. Germline CDR1 is SEHNR and CDR2 is FQNEAQ (reference sequence). The germline V and J ends were trimmed by 5 bases and 6 bases, with 16 bases remaining between them. This CDR3 contains 14 residues. The V call is TRBV7-9, the J call TRBJ1-2; no clear D gene. This clonotype was obtained from a human patient who had a liver transplant. The graft donor may account for some of the T cells. The CDR3 protein is CASSPSLVPHGYTF. CDR3 DNA: TGTGCCAGCAGCCCCAGTCTAGTTCCACATGGCTACACCTTC.